One sample yielded the 4 T cell receptor beta chains listed below, sequenced in a study of shared clonotypes between healthy human individuals. Clones were sequenced by immunoSEQ multiplex PCR, and TCRdb holds only the in-frame ones, with some missing. Of nearly 500,000 clones listed, around 78% were seen once; the top ten hold 10% to 15%. Sequenced sample: PBMCs. The source of these receptors is a woman in her 40s in good health. Some clones in this sample may be carry-over from other donors' samples.

This CDR3 reads CASSPSLDSSRGQPQHF. The CDR3 nucleotides read TGTGCCAGCAGCCCGTCCCTAGACAGTTCCAGGGGGCAGCCCCAGCATTTT. V is TRBV7-3 and J is TRBJ1-5, with TRBD1 identical over 7 bases. Germline lookup yields CDR1 SGHTA and CDR2 FQGTGA. The CDR3 consists of 17 residues. The V and J ends lost 5 bases and 7 bases, in that order; junction bases with no gene match: 17.

The chain joins TRBV18 to TRBJ1-2; no clear D. The CDR3 has 14 residues. Germline CDR1 reads KGHSH; CDR2 reads LQKENI. V gave up 2 bases and J gave up 4 bases, with 11 bases separating them. The CDR3 nucleotides are TGTGCCAGCTCACCAGGACGGAACTTCTATGGCTACACCTTC. Amino acid sequence: CASSPGRNFYGYTF.

This clone occurred a few times. The rearrangement uses TRBV7-2 and TRBJ1-5; weak D call: TRBD1 (6 bases). Per germline, CDR1 SGHTA and CDR2 FQGNSA. The V end was cut by 5 bases, the J end by 5 bases, with 16 bases between. This CDR3 spans 15 amino acids. The CDR3 nucleotides read TGTGCCAGCAGCCCAGACAGCGGGGGCTATCAGCCCCAGCATTTT. It yields the protein CASSPDSGGYQPQHF. Full variable domain (remainder filled in from reference TRBV7-2 and TRBJ1-5): GAGVSQSPSNKVTEKGKDVELRCDPISGHTALYWYRQSLGQGLEFLIYFQGNSAPDKSGLPSDRFSAERTGGSVSTLTIQRTQQEDSAVYLCASSPDSGGYQPQHFGDGTRLSIL.

V is TRBV7-2 and J is TRBJ2-1; D ambiguous. Deletions cut 0 bases from V and 0 bases from J, with 12 bases between. In germline, CDR1 is SGHTA, CDR2 FQGNSA. The CDR3 length is 17 residues. CDR3 DNA sequence: TGTGCCAGCAGCTTAGCGTTTTCCTTTAGCTCCTACAATGAGCAGTTCTTC. It is translated as CASSLAFSFSSYNEQFF.